A selection of T cell receptor beta chains follows, all from one sample in a study of human T cells and chemical hapten exposure. TCRdb called the RACE reads again in MiXCR, with one record for every CDR3 protein. The sample lists more than 250,000 distinct CDR3 sequences, about 8.6% occurring once. The specimen was whole blood, collected in connection with sensitization to the hapten diphenylcyclopropenone (DPC). Source of these receptors: a woman aged 40 to 50 with alopecia areata. Some clones in this sample may be carry-over from other donors' samples. CDR3s include the opening cysteine and the closing phenylalanine or tryptophan. Each record gives: clone size, V gene, D gene, J gene, CDR3 protein, CDR3 DNA. The D gene is left open where the match is weak. Only some rows state a clone size, as once, few, many or a class for expanded clones.

few,TRBV28,TRBD1,TRBJ2-1,CASSPPGQGAGEQFF,TGTGCCAGCAGTCCTCCGGGACAGGGGGCCGGTGAGCAGTTCTTC
few,TRBV5-1,NA,TRBJ2-3,CASSLGPQTYTDTQYF,TGCGCCAGCAGCTTAGGACCACAGACGTACACAGATACGCAGTATTTT
many,TRBV29-1,NA,TRBJ2-1,CSHPRDSDNEQFF,TGCAGCCACCCACGGGACTCTGACAATGAGCAGTTCTTC
few,TRBV27,NA,TRBJ2-3,CASSLARLSEDTQYF,TGTGCCAGCAGTTTAGCCCGCTTGTCCGAGGATACGCAGTATTTT
few,TRBV9,TRBD1,TRBJ1-2,CASSVVVGGDYGYTF,TGTGCCAGCAGCGTAGTGGTAGGGGGCGACTATGGCTACACCTTC
few,TRBV10-3,NA,TRBJ1-5,CAISESVGYDQPQHF,TGTGCCATCAGTGAAAGTGTGGGTTACGATCAGCCCCAGCATTTT
NA,TRBV28,NA,TRBJ2-5,CASSLRGPLQETQYF,TGTGCCAGCAGTTTACGGGGTCCCCTCCAGGAGACCCAGTACTTC
NA,TRBV3-1,TRBD1,TRBJ2-2,CASKGQTAGELFF,TGTGCCAGCAAGGGACAGACGGCCGGGGAGCTGTTTTTT
few,TRBV28,NA,TRBJ2-7,CASSLLARLDYEQYF,TGTGCCAGCAGTTTACTAGCGAGACTTGATTACGAGCAGTACTTC
many,TRBV6-2/TRBV6-3,NA,TRBJ1-2,CASSTDRLLYGYTF,TGTGCCAGCAGTACCGACAGGCTCCTCTATGGCTACACCTTC
few,TRBV20-1,NA,TRBJ2-7,CSSASPGTYEQYF,TGCAGTTCCGCGTCCCCCGGGACCTACGAGCAGTACTTC
many,TRBV18,TRBD1,TRBJ1-1,CASSPDGTGMEAFF,TGTGCCAGCTCACCAGACGGGACAGGGATGGAAGCTTTCTTT
NA,TRBV7-2,TRBD2,TRBJ2-1,CASSSGLAGPYNEQFF,TGTGCCAGCAGCTCGGGACTAGCGGGCCCCTACAATGAGCAGTTCTTC
NA,TRBV6-2/TRBV6-3,NA,TRBJ2-2,CASSYLGTNTGELFF,TGTGCCAGCAGTTACCTCGGGACAAACACCGGGGAGCTGTTTTTT
many,TRBV6-2/TRBV6-3,NA,TRBJ2-5,CASSYQGAVETQYF,TGTGCCAGCAGTTACCAGGGTGCCGTAGAGACCCAGTACTTC
few,TRBV13,NA,TRBJ2-5,CASSQGTIPRTQYF,TGTGCCAGCAGTCAAGGGACGATTCCCAGGACCCAGTACTTC
NA,TRBV6-2/TRBV6-3,TRBD2,TRBJ2-1,CASSFLAGGRNEQFF,TGTGCCAGCAGTTTTCTAGCGGGAGGTAGGAATGAGCAGTTCTTC
few,TRBV12-3/TRBV12-4,NA,TRBJ1-5,CASSLGGYNQPQHF,TGTGCCAGCAGTTTAGGAGGTTACAATCAGCCCCAGCATTTT
few,TRBV5-1,NA,TRBJ2-5,CASSLTTSTRRETQYF,TGCGCCAGCAGCTTGACGACGTCGACTAGGAGAGAGACCCAGTACTTC
many,TRBV4-3,NA,TRBJ1-3,CASSQEGGSGNTIYF,TGCGCCAGCAGCCAAGAGGGTGGCTCTGGAAACACCATATATTTT
few,TRBV5-1,NA,TRBJ2-7,CASSQRDGAYEQYF,TGCGCCAGCAGCCAACGGGACGGAGCCTACGAGCAGTACTTC
few,TRBV6-5,NA,TRBJ2-2,CASSYSLPGDQGELFF,TGTGCCAGCAGTTACTCGTTACCGGGGGACCAAGGGGAGCTGTTTTTT
NA,TRBV10-3,NA,TRBJ2-5,CAISEAQGFQETQYF,TGTGCCATCAGTGAGGCACAGGGTTTCCAAGAGACCCAGTACTTC
many,TRBV29-1,NA,TRBJ2-3,CSVVQQDLPDTQYF,TGCAGCGTTGTTCAACAGGACCTGCCAGATACGCAGTATTTT
few,TRBV7-8,NA,TRBJ2-5,CASSPEDQETQYF,TGTGCCAGCAGCCCGGAGGATCAAGAGACCCAGTACTTC
few,TRBV29-1,TRBD2,TRBJ2-7,CSVEKLAGATEQYF,TGCAGCGTTGAAAAACTAGCGGGTGCTACGGAGCAGTACTTC
NA,TRBV12-3/TRBV12-4,NA,TRBJ2-2,CASSERSSNTGELFF,TGTGCCAGCAGCGAAAGATCCTCGAACACCGGGGAGCTGTTTTTT
NA,TRBV18,TRBD2,TRBJ2-1,CASSLMLRGLAGGDSYNEQFF,TGTGCCAGCTCACTCATGCTAAGGGGACTAGCGGGAGGTGACTCCTACAATGAGCAGTTCTTC
NA,TRBV7-9,NA,TRBJ1-4,CASSLDSLSGKLFF,TGTGCCAGCAGCTTAGATTCTTTATCCGGGAAACTGTTTTTT
few,TRBV5-1,NA,TRBJ1-1,CASRGLEGTEAFF,TGCGCCAGCAGAGGACTGGAAGGGACTGAAGCTTTCTTT
few,TRBV20-1,TRBD1,TRBJ1-3,CSARDPRGPLSGNTIYF,TGCAGTGCTAGGGATCCTAGGGGGCCGCTCTCTGGAAACACCATATATTTT
NA,TRBV4-3,TRBD1,TRBJ2-6,CASSQLGTAVLGTNVLTF,TGCGCCAGCAGCCAACTTGGGACAGCCGTTTTAGGGACCAACGTCCTGACTTTC
NA,TRBV28,NA,TRBJ1-2,CASSLDRTYGYTF,TGTGCCAGCAGTTTAGACAGGACCTATGGCTACACCTTC
few,TRBV25-1,NA,TRBJ2-2,CASSELRNGARNRFGELFF,TGTGCCAGCAGTGAATTGCGGAACGGGGCCCGTAATCGGTTCGGGGAGCTGTTTTTT
few,TRBV2,NA,TRBJ2-2,CASSELGVPNTGELFF,TGTGCCAGCAGTGAACTGGGGGTCCCGAACACCGGGGAGCTGTTTTTT
few,TRBV4-3,TRBD2,TRBJ2-1,CASSQDGGTNNEQFF,TGCGCCAGCAGCCAAGATGGGGGGACTAACAATGAGCAGTTCTTC
few,TRBV6-2/TRBV6-3,NA,TRBJ2-6,CASSRIVGANVLTF,TGTGCCAGCAGCCGCATCGTTGGGGCCAACGTCCTGACTTTC
NA,TRBV29-1,NA,TRBJ2-3,CSVEKRTVIVSDTQYF,TGCAGCGTTGAGAAACGGACAGTGATTGTGTCAGATACGCAGTATTTT
few,TRBV7-9,NA,TRBJ2-7,CASSPLTGLGIDEQYF,TGTGCCAGCAGCCCCCTGACAGGTCTTGGTATTGACGAGCAGTACTTC
NA,TRBV5-1,NA,TRBJ2-6,CASSLVSSSGANVLTF,TGCGCCAGCAGCTTGGTTTCTAGTTCTGGGGCCAACGTCCTGACTTTC
many,TRBV20-1,TRBD2,TRBJ2-2,CSARSTSGNDGELFF,TGCAGTGCTAGGTCGACTAGCGGGAACGACGGGGAGCTGTTTTTT
many,TRBV6-5,TRBD2,TRBJ2-3,CASSYRLGGRSTDTQYF,TGTGCCAGCAGTTACCGGTTGGGCGGGAGAAGCACAGATACGCAGTATTTT
NA,TRBV12-3/TRBV12-4,NA,TRBJ1-3,CASSPSGRIPSGNTIYF,TGTGCCAGCAGTCCCTCGGGGAGGATTCCCTCTGGAAACACCATATATTTT
NA,TRBV29-1,TRBD2,TRBJ2-1,CSPRLAGDVNNEQFF,TGCAGCCCCCGACTAGCGGGAGATGTAAACAATGAGCAGTTCTTC
NA,TRBV6-5,NA,TRBJ1-3,CASSSQAGVSGNTIYF,TGTGCCAGCAGTTCACAGGCAGGAGTCTCTGGAAACACCATATATTTT
few,TRBV6-5,NA,TRBJ1-1,CASSWDTENTEAFF,TGTGCCAGCAGTTGGGACACTGAGAACACTGAAGCTTTCTTT
many,TRBV7-2,NA,TRBJ1-3,CASSLVENTIYF,TGTGCCAGCAGCTTAGTAGAAAACACCATATATTTT
NA,TRBV20-1,NA,TRBJ2-3,CSARSGGVTDTQYF,TGCAGTGCTAGAAGCGGTGGGGTCACAGATACGCAGTATTTT
few,TRBV4-1,NA,TRBJ2-5,CASSQALSKVETQYF,TGCGCCAGCAGCCAAGCTCTGAGTAAGGTGGAGACCCAGTACTTC
few,TRBV7-2,NA,TRBJ2-3,CASSLRDSTDTQYF,TGTGCCAGCAGCTTAAGAGACAGCACAGATACGCAGTATTTT
few,TRBV6-5,NA,TRBJ2-3,CASSGVTRTDTQYF,TGTGCCAGCAGCGGTGTAACTCGCACAGATACGCAGTATTTT
NA,TRBV5-4,NA,TRBJ2-6,CASSLFQHSGANVLTF,TGTGCCAGCAGCTTGTTTCAACACTCTGGGGCCAACGTCCTGACTTTC
few,TRBV28,NA,TRBJ2-7,CASSSWGSLSYEQYF,TGTGCCAGCAGTAGTTGGGGGAGCCTCTCCTACGAGCAGTACTTC
NA,TRBV5-6,TRBD1,TRBJ2-7,CASSSTGTGDYEQYF,TGTGCCAGCAGCTCCACTGGGACAGGGGACTACGAGCAGTACTTC
NA,TRBV29-1,TRBD2,TRBJ2-7,CSVDLAGVGEQYF,TGCAGCGTTGATCTAGCGGGAGTAGGCGAGCAGTACTTC
NA,TRBV2,NA,TRBJ2-5,CASSERVSPGTQYF,TGTGCCAGCAGTGAAAGGGTTAGCCCAGGGACCCAGTACTTC